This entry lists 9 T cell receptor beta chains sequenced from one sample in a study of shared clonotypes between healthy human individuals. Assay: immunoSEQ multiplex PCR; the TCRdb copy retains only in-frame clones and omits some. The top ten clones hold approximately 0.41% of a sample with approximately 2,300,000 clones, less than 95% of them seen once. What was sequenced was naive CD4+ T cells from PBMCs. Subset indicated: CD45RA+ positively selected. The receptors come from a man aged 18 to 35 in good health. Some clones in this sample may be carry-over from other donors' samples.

The CDR3 DNA reads TGTGCCAGCAGCCTTATAGCGGGCTCTAGCACAGATACGCAGTATTTT. Translation gives CASSLIAGSSTDTQYF. The rearrangement uses TRBV2 and TRBJ2-3; TRBD2 matches 7 bases. The V gene end was trimmed by 6 bases and the J gene end by 0 bases; junction bases not matched to a gene: 9. CDR1 and CDR2 from the germline V gene are SNHLY and FYNNEI. CDR3 size: 16 residues.

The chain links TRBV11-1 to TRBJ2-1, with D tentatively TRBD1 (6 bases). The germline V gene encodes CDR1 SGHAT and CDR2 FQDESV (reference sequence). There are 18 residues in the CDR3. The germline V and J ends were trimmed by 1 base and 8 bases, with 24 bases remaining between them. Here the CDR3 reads CASSLVWVGAGELDEQFF. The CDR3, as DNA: TGTGCCAGCAGCTTAGTGTGGGTTGGGGCAGGGGAGTTAGATGAGCAGTTCTTC.

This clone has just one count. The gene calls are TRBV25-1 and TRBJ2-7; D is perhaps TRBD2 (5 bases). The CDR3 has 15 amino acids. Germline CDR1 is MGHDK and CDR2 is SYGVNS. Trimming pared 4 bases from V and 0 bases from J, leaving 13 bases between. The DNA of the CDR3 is TGTGCCAGCAGTGGTCGAACTAGGAGCTCCTACGAGCAGTACTTC. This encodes CASSGRTRSSYEQYF.

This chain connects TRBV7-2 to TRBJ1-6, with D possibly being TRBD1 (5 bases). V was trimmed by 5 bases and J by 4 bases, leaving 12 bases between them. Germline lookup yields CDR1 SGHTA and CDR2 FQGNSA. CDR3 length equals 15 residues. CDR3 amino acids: CASSPTDRYNSPLHF. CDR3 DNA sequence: TGTGCCAGCAGCCCGACAGACAGATATAATTCACCCCTCCACTTT.

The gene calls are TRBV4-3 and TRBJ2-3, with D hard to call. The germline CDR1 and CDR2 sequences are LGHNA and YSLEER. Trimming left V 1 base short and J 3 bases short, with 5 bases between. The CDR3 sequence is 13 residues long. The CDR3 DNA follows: TGCGCCAGCAGCCAAGGGTTGACAGATACGCAGTATTTT. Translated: CASSQGLTDTQYF.

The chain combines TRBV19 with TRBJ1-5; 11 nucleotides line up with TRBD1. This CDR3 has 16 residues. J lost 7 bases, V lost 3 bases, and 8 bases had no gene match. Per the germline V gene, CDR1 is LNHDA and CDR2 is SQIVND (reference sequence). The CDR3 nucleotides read TGTGCCAGTAGTATCCTCCCGGGACAGGGGGGCCAGCCCCAGCATTTT. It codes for CASSILPGQGGQPQHF.

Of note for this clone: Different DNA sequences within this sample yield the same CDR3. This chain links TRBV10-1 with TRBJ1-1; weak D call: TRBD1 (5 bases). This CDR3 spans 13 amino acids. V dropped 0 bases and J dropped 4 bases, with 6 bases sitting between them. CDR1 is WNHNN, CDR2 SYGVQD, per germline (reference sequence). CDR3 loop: CASSESRGTEAFF. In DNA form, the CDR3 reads TGCGCCAGCAGTGAGTCAAGGGGCACTGAAGCTTTCTTT.

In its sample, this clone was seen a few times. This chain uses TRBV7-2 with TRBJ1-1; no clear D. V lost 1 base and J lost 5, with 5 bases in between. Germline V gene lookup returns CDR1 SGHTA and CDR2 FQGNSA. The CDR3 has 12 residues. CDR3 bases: TGTGCCAGCAGCTTAGTTGCTACTGAAGCTTTCTTT. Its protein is CASSLVATEAFF.

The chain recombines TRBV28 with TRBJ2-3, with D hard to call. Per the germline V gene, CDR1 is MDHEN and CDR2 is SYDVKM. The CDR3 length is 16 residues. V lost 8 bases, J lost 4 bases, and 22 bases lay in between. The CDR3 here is CASRKPKGSVADTQYF. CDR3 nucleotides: TGTGCCAGCCGCAAGCCGAAGGGTTCCGTCGCAGATACGCAGTATTTT.